One sample yielded the 12 T cell receptor beta chains listed below, sequenced in a study of low-dose radiotherapy and immunotherapy resistance in tumors. Covering alpha and beta chains, TRAV- and TRBV-specific primers were used for the first-strand cDNA. TCRs underwent about 20 PCR cycles of amplification with a constant-region primer and V-primer adapter. TCRdb re-called the reads through MiXCR, storing one row per CDR3 protein. Of nearly 95,000 distinct CDR3 sequences listed, just under 9.5% are singletons. Time point specified: before trial treatment. This material consisted of PBMCs, taken before treatment. The receptors originated from a male donor with prostate cancer.

In this sample, this clonotype turned up many times. The chain carries TRBV5-1 and TRBJ2-7; 10 bases agree with TRBD2. Germline V gene sequence: CDR1 SGHRS, CDR2 YFSETQ. Trimming cost V 1 base and J 4 bases; bases outside gene matches: 5. The CDR3 is 15 residues long. CDR3 DNA: TGCGCCAGCAGCTTGCTAGCGGGAGATGGATACGAGCAGTACTTC. It encodes CASSLLAGDGYEQYF.

This clonotype has ten or more counts. V and J are TRBV28 and TRBJ1-2; a possible D gene is TRBD1 (6 bases). Germline V gene lookup returns CDR1 MDHEN and CDR2 SYDVKM. V lost 10 bases and J 4 bases, leaving 19 bases between the germline ends. This CDR3 comprises 14 residues. CDR3 in amino acids: CATGTPLWTYGYTF. The CDR3 region has the DNA TGTGCCACCGGGACACCTCTATGGACCTATGGCTACACCTTC.

The sample holds many counts of this clonotype. The gene calls are TRBV11-2 and TRBJ2-7; no firm D call. The CDR3 loop spans 14 amino acids. Deletions cut 0 bases from V and 3 bases from J, with 9 bases between. The germline V gene has CDR1 SGHAT and CDR2 FQNNGV. CDR3 residues: CASSLEPTGYEQYF. CDR3 bases: TGTGCCAGCAGCTTAGAACCGACCGGCTACGAGCAGTACTTC.

In its sample, this clonotype was seen many times. The chain recombines TRBV4-1 with TRBJ2-1, with D possibly being TRBD1 (5 bases). Germline V lookup: CDR1 MGHRA, CDR2 YSYEKL. The CDR3 totals 12 residues. Trimming cost V 8 bases and J 9 bases, with 14 bases left between them. The CDR3 reads CASGLVTGEQFF. DNA for the CDR3: TGCGCCAGCGGGCTAGTCACAGGTGAGCAGTTCTTC.

Ten or more counts support this clonotype. The chain has TRBV7-3 and TRBJ2-3; 7 bases are shared with TRBD2. After removal of 5 bases from V and 1 base from J, the junction contained 9 bases not matched to a gene. CDR1 is SGHTA and CDR2 is FQGTGA in the germline V gene. The CDR3 has 16 residues. The CDR3 loop is CASSPLAGVGTDTQYF. The CDR3 nucleotides read TGTGCCAGCAGCCCCCTTGCGGGGGTAGGCACAGATACGCAGTATTTT.

This clonotype has a count of ten or more. The chain carries TRBV6-6 and TRBJ2-2; no clear D. The germline V and J ends were trimmed by 4 bases and 4 bases, with 16 bases remaining between them. CDR1 is MNHNY, CDR2 SVGAGI, per germline (reference sequence). The CDR3 is 16 residues long. Here the CDR3 reads CASSLDIRGRTGELFF. In DNA form, the CDR3 reads TGTGCCAGCAGTTTAGACATACGAGGACGCACCGGGGAGCTGTTTTTT.

This clonotype showed up many times. The CDR3 loop reads CSVEPRPNTQYF. CDR3 bases: TGCAGCGTTGAGCCACGGCCTAATACGCAGTATTTT. V usage is TRBV29-1 and J usage is TRBJ2-3; D gene ambiguous. The ends were cut back, 3 bases at V and 7 bases at J, with 11 bases in the middle. The CDR3 is 12 residues long. Germline assignment: CDR1 SQVTM and CDR2 ANQGSEA.

This clonotype came up many times. The DNA for the CDR3 is TGTGCCAGCAGTTACGGGGGAGGGCCTAACTATGGCTACACCTTC. This gives the protein CASSYGGGPNYGYTF. This chain links TRBV6-2 or TRBV6-3 with TRBJ1-2, with D perhaps TRBD1 (5 bases). CDR3 length: 15 amino acids. The V gene's germline CDR1 is MNHEY and CDR2 SVGEGT. V was clipped by 2 bases and J by 0 bases, with 10 bases between them.

At least ten counts were recorded for this clonotype. This chain uses TRBV5-1 with TRBJ2-7; the D is unclear. The V and J ends lost 0 bases and 0 bases respectively, with 7 bases between them. The CDR3 runs 14 residues. Germline V gene sequence: CDR1 SGHRS, CDR2 YFSETQ. In nucleotides, the CDR3 is TGCGCCAGCAGCTTGGCCGCCACCTCCTACGAGCAGTACTTC. Translating gives CASSLAATSYEQYF. The full variable domain, its missing parts supplied by reference TRBV5-1 and TRBJ2-7, is KAGVTQTPRYLIKTRGQQVTLSCSPISGHRSVSWYQQTPGQGLQFLFEYFSETQRNKGNFPGRFSGRQFSNSRSEMNVSTLELGDSALYLCASSLAATSYEQYFGPGTRLTVT.

This clonotype was detected many times. The genes are TRBV20-1 and TRBJ2-1; D may be TRBD1 (6 bases). The CDR3 totals 13 residues. From germline, CDR1 is DFQATT and CDR2 SNEGSKA (reference sequence). CDR3 DNA: TGCAGCGAACGGGGACAAACCAACAATGAGCAGTTCTTC. Translating gives CSERGQTNNEQFF.

V and J are TRBV10-3 and TRBJ2-3; tentative D call: TRBD2 (5 bases). V was clipped by 4 bases and J by 1 base, with 15 bases between them. Germline V gene lookup returns CDR1 ENHRY and CDR2 SYGVKD. The CDR3 covers 16 residues. The CDR3 sequence: CAISGWTGPGTDTQYF. The CDR3 DNA is TGTGCCATCAGTGGCTGGACTGGGCCCGGCACAGATACGCAGTATTTT.

This clonotype was observed many times. This rearrangement joins TRBV29-1 to TRBJ1-2, with D unclear. Germline V gene sequence: CDR1 SQVTM, CDR2 ANQGSEA. The CDR3 has 13 residues. Deletions cut 2 bases from V and 4 bases from J, with 11 bases between. In DNA, the CDR3 is TGCAGCGTTGAAACGTCAGAAAGCTATGGCTACACCTTC. It is translated as CSVETSESYGYTF.